This TCR beta chain was sequenced for a study of control samples from healthy donors and cancer patients. Data came from immunoSEQ multiplex PCR; TCRdb stores just in-frame clones and leaves some out. The top ten clones hold under 2.5% of a sample with about 150,000 clones, roughly 92% of them seen once. Germline loops: CDR1 MNHEY, CDR2 SVGAGI. J lost 5 bases, V lost 2 bases, and 6 bases had no gene match. This CDR3 region has 15 residues. The chain uses TRBV6-5 and TRBJ2-5, with TRBD1 matching over 9 bases. This clonotype was obtained from a man between 45 and 60 years old in good health. The sequenced sample consisted of blood. CDR3 loop: CASSYGGQGGETQYF. DNA of the CDR3: TGTGCCAGCAGTTACGGGGGACAGGGAGGGGAGACCCAGTACTTC.